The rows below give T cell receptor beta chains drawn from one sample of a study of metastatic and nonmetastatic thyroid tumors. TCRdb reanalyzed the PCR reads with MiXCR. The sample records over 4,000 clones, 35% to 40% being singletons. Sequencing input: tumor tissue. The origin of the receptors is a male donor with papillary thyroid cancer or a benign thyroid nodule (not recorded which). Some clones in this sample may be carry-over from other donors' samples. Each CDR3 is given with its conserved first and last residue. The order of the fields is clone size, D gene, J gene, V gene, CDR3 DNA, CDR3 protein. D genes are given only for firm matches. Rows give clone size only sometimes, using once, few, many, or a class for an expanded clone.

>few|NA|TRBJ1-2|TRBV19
TGTGCCAGTAGTCGGGACGGACTGCCCTATGGCTACACCTTC
CASSRDGLPYGYTF
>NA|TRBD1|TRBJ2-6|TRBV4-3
TGCGCCAGCAGCCAAACCGGGACAGGAGTTTCTGGGGCCAACGTCCTGACTTTC
CASSQTGTGVSGANVLTF
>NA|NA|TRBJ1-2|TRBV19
TGTGCCAGTACCATCCAAGGGAAACCCTATGGCTACACCTTC
CASTIQGKPYGYTF
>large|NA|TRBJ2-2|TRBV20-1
TGCAGTGTGGCGGTGAGAGACCGCGTCACCGGGGAGCTGTTTTTT
CSVAVRDRVTGELFF
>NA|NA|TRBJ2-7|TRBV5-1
TGCGCCAGCAGCAGCAGGGGCGTGGACGAGCAGTACTTC
CASSSRGVDEQYF
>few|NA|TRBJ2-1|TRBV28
TGTGCCAGCAGCACGCAGCCGGGGGAGCAGTTCTTC
CASSTQPGEQFF
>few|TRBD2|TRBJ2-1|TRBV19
TGTGCCAGTAGGGCGGCGGGAGAATACAATGAGCAGTTCTTC
CASRAAGEYNEQFF
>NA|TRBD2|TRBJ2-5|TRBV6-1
TGCGCCAGCAGTGTCCTCGGGACTAGCGGAGAGACCCAGTACTTC
CASSVLGTSGETQYF
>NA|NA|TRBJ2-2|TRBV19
TGTGCCAGTAGTCAGGGAACGTCCGGGGAGCTGTTTTTT
CASSQGTSGELFF
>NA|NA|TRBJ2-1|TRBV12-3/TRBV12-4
TGTGCCAGCAGTACCGGGACCTACAATGAGCAGTTCTTC
CASSTGTYNEQFF
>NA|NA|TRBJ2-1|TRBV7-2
TGTGCCAGCAGCCATAGCGAGGGGGCCTACAATGAGCAGTTCTTC
CASSHSEGAYNEQFF
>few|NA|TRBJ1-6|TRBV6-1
TGTGCCAGCAGTCAGACAGTTAATTCACCCCTCCACTTT
CASSQTVNSPLHF
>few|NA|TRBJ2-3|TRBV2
TGTGCCAGCAGCTCGGGGACAGATACGCAGTATTTT
CASSSGTDTQYF
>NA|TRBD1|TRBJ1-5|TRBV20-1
TGCAGTGCCGGGACAGGGCGTCAGCCCCAGCATTTT
CSAGTGRQPQHF
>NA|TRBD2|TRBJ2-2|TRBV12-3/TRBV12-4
TGTGCCAGCAGGCTAGGACTAGCGGGAGGCGGGGAGCTGTTTTTT
CASRLGLAGGGELFF
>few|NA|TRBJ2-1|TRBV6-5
TGTGCCAGCAGTTACTCGCTGGGCTACAATGAGCAGTTCTTC
CASSYSLGYNEQFF
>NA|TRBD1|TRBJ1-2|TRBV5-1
TGCGCCAGCAGCTTTACAGGGGGCTATGGCTACACCTTC
CASSFTGGYGYTF
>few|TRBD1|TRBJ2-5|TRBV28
TGTGCCAGCAGTCGAAACAGGGGTCGCGGGGAGACCCAGTACTTC
CASSRNRGRGETQYF
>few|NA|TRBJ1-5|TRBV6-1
TGTGCCAGCAGTGAAAAGGTTTGGCGGTATAGCAATCAGCCCCAGCATTTT
CASSEKVWRYSNQPQHF
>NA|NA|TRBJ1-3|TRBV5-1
TGCGCCAGCAGCTTGGGTCTGGGTAAATCTGGAAACATCATATATTTT
CASSLGLGKSGNIIYF
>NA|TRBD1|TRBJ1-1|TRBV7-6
TGTGCCAGCAGCTCCGGACAGGGGCCGAACACTGAAGCTTTCTTT
CASSSGQGPNTEAFF
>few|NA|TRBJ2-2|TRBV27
TGTGCCAGACCCCCGGGACACCTAAACACCGGGGAGCTGTTTTTT
CARPPGHLNTGELFF
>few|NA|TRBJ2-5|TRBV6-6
TGTGCCAGCAGTTACTCCCAGGAGACCCAGTACTTC
CASSYSQETQYF
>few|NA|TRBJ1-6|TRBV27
TGTGCCAGCAGCCTCCCCAGTATTACTTCACCCCTCCACTTT
CASSLPSITSPLHF
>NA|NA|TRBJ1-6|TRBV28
TGTGCCAGCAGTTTATTAAAACCCCCGCGTCGGACCTATAATTCACCCCTCCACTTT
CASSLLKPPRRTYNSPLHF
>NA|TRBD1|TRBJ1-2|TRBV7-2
TGTGCCAGCAGCATAAGCGCAACTAACAGGGGACGCTATGGCTACACCTTC
CASSISATNRGRYGYTF
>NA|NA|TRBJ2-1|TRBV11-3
TGTGCCAGCAGCGATCAGGGCAATGAGCAGTTCTTC
CASSDQGNEQFF
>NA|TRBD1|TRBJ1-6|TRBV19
TGTGCCAGCCCGGGGGATCAGGGGGGCTTT
CASPGDQGGF
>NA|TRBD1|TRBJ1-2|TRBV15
TGTGCCACCAGCGCGCCGGGACAGGGGGCGGACGGCTACACCTTC
CATSAPGQGADGYTF
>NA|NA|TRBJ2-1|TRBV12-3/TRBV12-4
TGTGCCAGCAGATCTCCCCCGGGAGATGAGCAGTTCTTC
CASRSPPGDEQFF
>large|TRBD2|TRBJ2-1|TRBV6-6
TGTGCCAGCAGTCCGGGACTAGCGGGAGTGAGGGGCTGGTCCTACAATGAGCAGTTCTTC
CASSPGLAGVRGWSYNEQFF
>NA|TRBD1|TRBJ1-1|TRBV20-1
TGCAGTGCTTTAACAGGGGGCGTAGGAACTGAAGCTTTCTTT
CSALTGGVGTEAFF
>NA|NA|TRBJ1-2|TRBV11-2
TGTGCCAGCAGCCTTACCACCCTACGGGAGGAGAACTATGGCTACACCTTC
CASSLTTLREENYGYTF
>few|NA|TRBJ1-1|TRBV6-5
TGTGCCAGCACTTTACGAGACAGGAGCCTTGATGCTTTCTTT
CASTLRDRSLDAFF
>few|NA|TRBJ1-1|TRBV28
TGTGCCAGCACTAGGGGGGGGGGCACTGAAGCTTTCTTT
CASTRGGGTEAFF
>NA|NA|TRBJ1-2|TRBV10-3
TGTGCCATCAGTGAGCCGGGGGGTAGCTATGGCTACACCTTC
CAISEPGGSYGYTF
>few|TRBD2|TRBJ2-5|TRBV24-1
TGTGCCACCAGTGACATTACCGGGACTAGCGGTGAGACCCAGTACTTC
CATSDITGTSGETQYF
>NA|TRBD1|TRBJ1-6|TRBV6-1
TGTGCCAGCAGTTCCTTACAGGGGACCTATAATTCACCCCTCCACTTT
CASSSLQGTYNSPLHF
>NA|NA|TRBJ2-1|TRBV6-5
TGTGCCAGCAGTTCCACATCTTTAGGGCAGTTCTTC
CASSSTSLGQFF
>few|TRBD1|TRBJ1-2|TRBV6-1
TGTGCCAGCCGACAGGGACAGGGGGTATATGGCTACACCTTC
CASRQGQGVYGYTF
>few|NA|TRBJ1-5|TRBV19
TGTGCCAGTAACCCAGGGGTGGTAGGGCAGCCCCAGCATTTT
CASNPGVVGQPQHF
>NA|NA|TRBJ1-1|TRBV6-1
TGTGCCAGCAGTGAAGCACGGGGGCTATTGAACACTGAAGCTTTCTTT
CASSEARGLLNTEAFF
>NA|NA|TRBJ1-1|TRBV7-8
TGTGCCAGCAGCTTACGGGAGGGGGCTGAAGCTTTCTTT
CASSLREGAEAFF
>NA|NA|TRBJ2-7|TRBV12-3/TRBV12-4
TGTGCCAGCAGCCAGGGTTACGAGCAGTACTTC
CASSQGYEQYF
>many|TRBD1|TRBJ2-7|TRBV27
TGTGCCAGCAGTTTAGCAGGGGGCAGAGAGCAGTACTTC
CASSLAGGREQYF
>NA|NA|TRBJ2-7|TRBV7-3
TGTGCCAGCAGCTTAGAGCCAGGGACCTACGAGCAGTACTTC
CASSLEPGTYEQYF